This T cell receptor (beta chain) was documented in a study of T-cell memory formation after mild COVID-19. On the study more broadly: The TCR clusters were mostly specific to one donor. Study results and limitations: The main location of contracting CD4+ clones was CM and EM, and that of contracting CD8+ clones was EMRA. That cross-reactive memory joined was suggested by some responding clones appearing in pre-infection memory.

On this clonotype itself: Its cognate antigen is unknown.

TCRdb passed the 5' RACE reads through MiXCR, listing each CDR3 protein once. The data contain nearly 350,000 distinct CDR3 sequences, over 10% of them singletons. CDR1 is SGHAT, CDR2 FQNNGV, per germline. The V gene lost 5 bases and the J gene lost 2 bases, with 16 bases spanning the gap. This CDR3 is built from 15 residues. This sequence was found in a man younger than 35 who had mild COVID-19 (a few samples of this study predate the infection). Cell type and time point are not known. The material sequenced was PBMCs or a T cell subset sorted from them (not recorded which). This chain links TRBV11-2 with TRBJ2-7; D is unclear. The CDR3 DNA sequence: TGTGCCAGCAGCCCCGGCACCTCTAGGACCTACGAGCAGTACTTC. Its translation: CASSPGTSRTYEQYF.